This record looks at one T cell receptor (beta chain) sequence and its context. This clonotype has just a few counts. No antigen is known for it. No much larger clonotype is one base removed from it; base qualities were not supplied. The method behind the library was RT-PCR. Sequencing took place on an Illumina HiSeq 2500. TCRdb applied fastp at Q25 and MiXCR to the public reads, then kept only in-frame beta chains. Under each unique CDR3 protein, matching rows form one entry showing the most common genes and DNA. Here the sample has about 570,000 distinct CDR3 sequences; about 10% occur a single time. The ten most abundant clones make up about 10% of the sample. This specimen belongs to a study of response to subunit inactivated influenza vaccine (dated by TCRdb to between 2018 and 2020). With respect to the entire study: To follow how T cells responded to a trivalent subunit inactivated influenza vaccine, the researchers relied on deep quantitative profiling of the T cell receptor repertoire. What the research found in general, with its limitations: It was suggested by the authors that each seasonal influenza vaccination may recruit only a limited number of new T cells.

CDR3 length: 14 amino acids, cysteine to phenylalanine. The CDR3 DNA has 42 bases and is translated from base 1. Per the germline V gene, SGHAT is the CDR1 and FQNNGV is the CDR2. Trimming takes 0 bases from V and 4 bases from J, and the germline ends sit 9 bases apart. The data were also submitted as part of a second study, on T cells expressing NK-cell markers. The other study reports the following: The TCR beta cDNA libraries were made using 5'RACE template switching, a step that added both a universal primer site and unique molecular identifiers. Eight or nine donors provided sorted CD3+CD56+NKG2C+, CD3+CD56+NKG2C- and CD3+CD56-NKG2C+ T-cell subsets, whose TCR beta-chain repertoires were profiled. Seven of the eight sequenced donors were HCMV-seropositive and one was HCMV-seronegative. In several experiments an anti-gammadeltaTCR antibody was added to restrict sorting to alphabetaTCR-expressing T cells. For five or six donors, the dominant CD3+CD56+NKG2C+ clonotypes were among the top 10 CD8+ clonotypes and accounted for roughly 1.0-8% of CD8+ T cells. Those dominant clonotypes were again the most abundant among CD3+CD56-NKG2C+ cells in a handful of donors, at roughly 28.3-65%. Whether the expanded NKG2C-expressing T cell clones were specific for HCMV antigens remained unclear. All eight donors whose samples were sequenced were randomly selected healthy volunteers, three of them men and five women. A commercial ELISA kit detecting HCMV-specific IgG in serum was used to determine HCMV serostatus. Ficoll density gradient centrifugation was used to isolate peripheral blood mononuclear cells from blood. For roughly 6 donors, bulk peripheral blood T-cell repertoires were also sequenced from unsorted PBMC. cDNA synthesis was primed from the TCR beta constant segment, followed by two successive PCR amplification steps. Illumina HiSeq 2000/2500, MiSeq or NextSeq was used to sequence libraries as 2 x 150 bp reads. MIGEC was used to demultiplex reads and group the reads by UMI, and MiTCR was used to assemble and quantify clonotypes. To remove erroneous sequences, TCR cDNA sequences were retained only when supported by two or more reads. The tcR package was used for downstream repertoire analysis, with clonotypes matched between fractions based on CDR3 nucleotide sequence plus V segment. VDJmatch was used to annotate antigen specificity against VDJdb, with one amino acid substitution in CDR3 permitted.

The starting material was PBMCs from blood, obtained on the day of vaccination. The receptor comes from a man in his forties or fifties who received an inactivated influenza vaccine. Donor details come from another sample of the same person, matched by shared clones. The sequence is built from TRBV11-2 and TRBJ2-5, with no confidently assigned D gene. CDR3 loop: CASSLDVSPETQYF. The DNA reads as follows: TGTGCCAGCAGCTTAGATGTGTCCCCAGAGACCCAGTACTTC. When the CDR3 is completed using the reference TRBV11-2 and TRBJ2-5 genes on either side, the full variable domain is EAGVAQSPRYKIIEKRQSVAFWCNPISGHATLYWYQQILGQGPKLLIQFQNNGVVDDSQLPKDRFSAERLKGVDSTLKIQPAKLEDSAVYLCASSLDVSPETQYFGPGTRLLVL.